These 32 T cell receptor beta chains share one sample of origin, sequenced in a study of metastatic and nonmetastatic thyroid tumors. TCRdb reassembled clones from the PCR reads with MiXCR. The repertoire holds over 10,000 clones, with under 30% as singletons. Before thyroid surgery, none of the patients had received any treatment. Sequenced sample: tumor tissue. The receptors were gathered from a female donor with papillary thyroid cancer or a benign thyroid nodule (not recorded which). Some clones in this sample may be carry-over from other donors' samples.

This clone was counted a few times. The chain is built from TRBV5-4 and TRBJ1-1, with a weak D call TRBD1 (5 bases). Trimming shortened V by 6 bases and J by 6 bases, and 12 bases separated the two germline ends. The CDR3 consists of 12 residues. The germline V gene has CDR1 SGHNT and CDR2 YYREEE (reference sequence). The CDR3 sequence: CASIWRDAEAFF. Here the CDR3 DNA reads TGTGCCAGCATCTGGAGGGACGCTGAAGCTTTCTTT.

Remarks on this clone: Mismatch with germline at one junction end may stem from a read error. The chain links TRBV6-1 to TRBJ1-2; D might be TRBD1 (5 bases). Germline V gene data show CDR1 as MNHNS and CDR2 as SASEGT. The CDR3 sequence is 15 residues long. The CDR3 DNA reads TGTGCCAGCAGGGCCAGGGACGTCACTAACTATGTCTACACCTTC. It yields the protein CASRARDVTNYVYTF.

This clone was picked up many times. The chain has TRBV9 and TRBJ1-4; 7 bases align to TRBD1. V lost 6 bases, J lost 4 bases, and 9 bases stayed unmatched. The germline CDR1 and CDR2 sequences are SGDLS and YYNGEE. CDR3 length: 15 residues. CDR3 loop: CASNQGGQYNEKLFF. CDR3 DNA sequence: TGTGCCAGCAACCAGGGGGGGCAATATAATGAAAAACTGTTTTTT. The whole variable domain, remainder taken from reference TRBV9 and TRBJ1-4, is DSGVTQTPKHLITATGQRVTLRCSPRSGDLSVYWYQQSLDQGLQFLIQYYNGEERAKGNILERFSAQQFPDLHSELNLSSLELGDSALYFCASNQGGQYNEKLFFGSGTQLSVL.

There are many counts of this clone. The chain carries TRBV30 and TRBJ2-1; 7 bases are a match to TRBD2. V lost 0 bases and J lost 10; bases outside the gene matches: 6. The length of the CDR3 is 13 residues. Germline V gives CDR1 GTSNPN, CDR2 SVGIG (reference sequence). This CDR3 reads CAWSVIRGGEQFF. Written as DNA, the CDR3 is TGTGCCTGGAGTGTAATTCGGGGAGGGGAGCAGTTCTTC. Full variable domain (remainder filled in from reference TRBV30 and TRBJ2-1): SQTIHQWPATLVQPVGSPLSLECTVEGTSNPNLYWYRQAAGRGLQLLFYSVGIGQISSEVPQNLSASRPQDRQFILSSKKLLLSDSGFYLCAWSVIRGGEQFFGPGTRLTVL.

Sample share makes this clone medium-sized (0.01 to 0.1%). This chain joins TRBV20-1 and TRBJ2-7, with 10 nucleotides matching TRBD1. The CDR3 runs to 15 residues. Germline V gene lookup returns CDR1 DFQATT and CDR2 SNEGSKA (reference sequence). V shed 0 bases and J 2 bases; nucleotides not matched to a gene: 4. CDR3 loop: CSARDGTGATYEQYF. As DNA, the CDR3 is TGCAGTGCTAGAGATGGGACAGGGGCGACCTACGAGCAGTACTTC.

This clone is medium-sized in the sample. This rearrangement joins TRBV2 to TRBJ1-5; 10 bases are shared with TRBD1. With V trimmed by 4 bases and J by 5 bases, 2 bases remained unmatched. CDR3 length: 14 amino acids. Looked up from germline, CDR1 is SNHLY and CDR2 is FYNNEI. CDR3 DNA sequence: TGTGCCAGCAGTGGACAGGGGGCTTATCAGCCCCAGCATTTT. As protein: CASSGQGAYQPQHF.

In its sample, this clone was seen many times. The chain combines TRBV6-4 with TRBJ2-1, with 11 bases matching TRBD2. The length of the CDR3 is 15 residues. With V trimmed by 2 bases and J by 4 bases, 1 base remained unmatched. CDR1 MRHNA and CDR2 SNTAGT come from the germline V gene. This CDR3 reads CASSDLAGGYNEQFF. CDR3 nucleotide sequence: TGTGCCAGCAGTGACCTAGCGGGAGGTTACAATGAGCAGTTCTTC.

In its sample, this clone ranks as medium-sized. The chain recombines TRBV18 with TRBJ2-2; D remains unclear. Germline loops: CDR1 KGHSH, CDR2 LQKENI. V lost 5 bases to trimming and J lost 2 bases, with 9 bases between them. This CDR3 is built from 14 residues. The CDR3, as DNA: TGTGCCAGCTCAGGCGGAACAAACACCGGGGAGCTGTTTTTT. Amino acid sequence: CASSGGTNTGELFF.

By proportion, this clone is medium-sized. The chain carries TRBV19 and TRBJ2-7; weak D call: TRBD2 (6 bases). The CDR3 has 12 amino acids. The germline CDR1 and CDR2 sequences are LNHDA and SQIVND (reference sequence). V gave up 2 bases and J gave up 6 bases, with 8 bases separating them. The CDR3 DNA reads as TGTGCCAGTAGTATATCCGGGGGCGAGCAGTACTTC. This translates into CASSISGGEQYF.

This clone was observed a few times. V is TRBV28 and J is TRBJ1-2; D is undetermined. The CDR3 runs 13 residues. Germline CDR1 MDHEN, CDR2 SYDVKM. V was shortened by 6 bases and J by 8 bases, with 16 bases between the two germline ends. CDR3 loop: CASSRPGNGGYTF. The CDR3, as DNA: TGTGCCAGCAGCCGACCAGGTAATGGGGGCTACACCTTC.

The chain recombines TRBV5-1 with TRBJ2-7, with D perhaps matching TRBD1 or TRBD2 (6 bases each). The CDR3 covers 17 residues. CDR1 is SGHRS and CDR2 is YFSETQ in the germline V gene. Trimming cost V 3 bases and J 3 bases, with 22 bases left between them. CDR3: CASSSRAGGGYFYEQYF. CDR3 coding DNA: TGCGCCAGCAGCTCCCGAGCCGGGGGCGGGTACTTCTACGAGCAGTACTTC.

The chain combines TRBV12-3 or TRBV12-4 with TRBJ2-7; 8 bases map to TRBD1. V shed 5 bases and J 6 bases; nucleotides not matched to a gene: 9. The CDR3 sequence is 14 residues long. The CDR3 nucleotides are TGTGCCAGCAGTCTTCCCGGGACAGGAACCGAGCAGTACTTC. Residues: CASSLPGTGTEQYF.

This clone was seen many times. The chain couples TRBV7-8 to TRBJ1-6, with unresolved D. Trimming cost V 2 bases and J 9 bases, with 11 bases left between them. The CDR3 covers 14 residues. Germline CDR1 and CDR2: SGHVS and FQNEAQ. The CDR3 nucleotides read TGTGCCAGCAGCTTACTATGGCCGGGTTCACCCCTCCACTTT. Translating gives CASSLLWPGSPLHF.

This clone is termed medium-sized (0.01 to 0.1%). The genes are TRBV18 and TRBJ2-3; D ambiguous. Germline V gene data show CDR1 as KGHSH and CDR2 as LQKENI. This CDR3 spans 13 amino acids. V lost 6 bases, J lost 0 bases, and 7 bases lay in between. CDR3 amino acids: CASSYASTDTQYF. CDR3 coding DNA: TGTGCCAGCTCTTACGCGAGCACAGATACGCAGTATTTT.

The chain is built from TRBV20-1 and TRBJ2-5; D not resolved. The CDR3 runs to 16 residues. Germline CDR1 is DFQATT and CDR2 is SNEGSKA (reference sequence). V shed 2 bases and J shed 7 bases, with 23 bases lying between them. CDR3 bases: TGCAGTGCTAGATATTGGTCACTTGCCGATGGTGTGACCCAGTACTTC. It encodes CSARYWSLADGVTQYF.

This sequence joins TRBV6-2 or TRBV6-3 and TRBJ1-1; 8 bases are a match to TRBD1. Trimming cost V 2 bases and J 4 bases; bases outside gene matches: 9. The germline V gene encodes CDR1 MNHEY and CDR2 SVGEGT. The CDR3 is 16 residues long. CDR3 bases: TGTGCCAGCAGTTACGAGACAGGGGACGGAATCACTGAAGCTTTCTTT. Translating it yields CASSYETGDGITEAFF.

This clone was counted many times. The rearrangement links TRBV6-5 to TRBJ1-1, with 7 positions matching TRBD1. Germline CDR1 reads MNHEY; CDR2 reads SVGAGI. J was trimmed by 5 bases and V by 2 bases; bases with no gene match: 2. The CDR3 loop spans 13 amino acids. CDR3 in DNA: TGTGCCAGCAGTTACAGGGGGCCTACTGAAGCTTTCTTT. It specifies CASSYRGPTEAFF.

In this sample, this clone turned up many times. The gene calls are TRBV12-5 and TRBJ2-7; D is ambiguous. Germline V lookup: CDR1 LGHNT, CDR2 FRNRAP. V lost 0 bases and J 0 bases, leaving 6 bases between the germline ends. The CDR3 runs 14 residues. Written as DNA, the CDR3 is TGTGCTAGTGGTTTGGTAAGCAGCTCCTACGAGCAGTACTTC. Translation: CASGLVSSSYEQYF.

By share of the sample, this clone is medium-sized. The CDR3 bases are TGTGCCAGCTCAACAGCCTACGAGCAGTACTTC. Translating gives CASSTAYEQYF. V gene TRBV6-1 combines with J gene TRBJ2-7; unclear D gene. In germline, CDR1 is MNHNS, CDR2 SASEGT. V was trimmed by 8 bases and J by 2 bases, leaving 7 bases between them. The CDR3 is made up of 11 amino acids.

This clone was counted ten times or more. The chain couples TRBV19 to TRBJ2-7; TRBD2 is a possible D gene (6 bases). Deletions cut 5 bases from V and 4 bases from J, with 9 bases between. Per germline, CDR1 LNHDA and CDR2 SQIVND (reference sequence). The CDR3 sequence is 12 residues long. The CDR3 bases are TGTGCCAGTAGTGGAGGAGGGTACGAGCAGTACTTC. Translating it yields CASSGGGYEQYF. Full variable domain (outside the CDR3, taken from reference TRBV19 and TRBJ2-7): DGGITQSPKYLFRKEGQNVTLSCEQNLNHDAMYWYRQDPGQGLRLIYYSQIVNDFQKGDIAEGYSVSREKKESFPLTVTSAQKNPTAFYLCASSGGGYEQYFGPGTRLTVT.

This clone was seen at least ten times. This rearrangement joins TRBV12-5 to TRBJ2-1; 8 positions match TRBD1. The germline CDR1 and CDR2 sequences are LGHNT and FRNRAP. Germline trimming cut 2 bases from V and 15 bases from J; bases unmatched to any gene: 12. CDR3 length: 14 residues. The CDR3 loop is CASGLPGTGSAGFF. In nucleotides, the CDR3 is TGTGCTAGTGGTTTGCCTGGGACAGGCTCGGCGGGGTTCTTC.

The genes are TRBV3-1 and TRBJ2-7; D possibly corresponds to TRBD1 (6 bases). The CDR3 is 13 amino acids. The ends were cut back, 10 bases at V and 7 bases at J, with 20 bases in the middle. Germline values: CDR1 LGHDT, CDR2 YNNKEL (reference sequence). The CDR3 DNA is TGTGCCATTAGCCGGGGCAGGGGCTATGAGCAGTACTTC. This encodes CAISRGRGYEQYF.

By frequency in the sample, this clone is medium-sized (0.01 to 0.1%). The chain couples TRBV6-1 to TRBJ2-7, with TRBD2 matching over 8 bases. The CDR3 is made up of 17 amino acids. V shed 6 bases, J shed 5 bases, and the junction held 18 bases outside the gene matches. The germline V gene has CDR1 MNHNS and CDR2 SASEGT. The CDR3 region has the DNA TGTGCCAGCAGCCAAACGTTTGGGGGCGGGAGGAGTAACGAGCAGTACTTC. This encodes CASSQTFGGGRSNEQYF.

This clone is labeled as medium-sized. In the same sample, other DNA sequences code for this CDR3. The chain combines TRBV28 with TRBJ2-7; 8 bases line up with TRBD1. The CDR3 sequence is 15 residues long. With V trimmed by 2 bases and J by 4 bases, 7 bases remained unmatched. Germline CDR1 and CDR2: MDHEN and SYDVKM. CDR3: CASSLQADRAYEQYF. CDR3 DNA sequence: TGTGCCAGCAGTTTACAGGCGGACAGGGCTTACGAGCAGTACTTC.

The rearrangement joins TRBV20-1 to TRBJ2-7, with a possible D match to TRBD1 (6 bases). Germline V lookup: CDR1 DFQATT, CDR2 SNEGSKA (reference sequence). V was trimmed by 5 bases and J by 4 bases, leaving 24 bases between them. There are 16 residues in the CDR3. CDR3 DNA sequence: TGCAGTGCTTTCCAACTACCGGAGGACAGATCATACGAGCAGTACTTC. Its protein product is CSAFQLPEDRSYEQYF.

On this clone: Given the absence of the conserved phenylalanine or tryptophan at the CDR3 end, a read error is likely. The chain is built from TRBV7-8 and TRBJ2-7; a weak D match, TRBD1 (6 bases). The CDR3 length is 14 residues. Germline loops: CDR1 SGHVS, CDR2 FQNEAQ. V was shortened by 3 bases and J by 2 bases, with 11 bases between the two germline ends. The CDR3 DNA is TGTGCCAGCAGCTTTTGGACAGCGGCCTACGAGCAGTACCTC. Translated: CASSFWTAAYEQYL.

A word on this clone: Relative to the germline gene, one junction end is altered; a read error may explain this. Distinct nucleotide sequences in the sample also encode this CDR3. The rearrangement uses TRBV4-1 and TRBJ2-1; 7 bases are shared with TRBD2. This CDR3 comprises 12 residues. CDR1 is MGHRA, CDR2 YSYEKL, per germline. CDR3: CASRGWGGEQFF. Here the CDR3 DNA reads TGCGCCAGCAGGGGGTGGGGGGGTGAGCAGTTCTTT.

With regard to this clone: A clone one base away is much larger, so this may be a read error. The chain employs TRBV7-3 and TRBJ2-5; maybe TRBD1 (5 bases). Deletions cut 5 bases from V and 5 bases from J, with 15 bases between. Germline loops: CDR1 SGHTA, CDR2 FQGTGA. This CDR3 region has 14 residues. In DNA, the CDR3 is TGTGCCAGCAGCCCGCAGGGCGTTGGGGAGACCCAGTACTTC. Translation gives CASSPQGVGETQYF.

This clone counts as medium-sized. The genes are TRBV28 and TRBJ2-7, with 10 nucleotides matching TRBD1. Looked up from germline, CDR1 is MDHEN and CDR2 is SYDVKM. The CDR3 runs 13 residues. The trim removed 8 bases at V and 4 bases at J, leaving 5 bases unmatched. The CDR3 region is CASLDRGRYEQYF. DNA for the CDR3: TGTGCCAGCCTTGACAGGGGGCGGTACGAGCAGTACTTC.

This clone was counted only a few times. The CDR3 reads CASSPRGAYEQYF. The DNA of the CDR3 is TGTGCCAGCAGTCCAAGGGGGGCCTACGAGCAGTACTTC. The V and J genes are TRBV27 and TRBJ2-7; D possibly matches TRBD1 or TRBD2 (6 bases each). CDR1 is MNHEY, CDR2 SMNVEV, per germline (reference sequence). Trimming shortened V by 5 bases and J by 2 bases, and 10 bases separated the two germline ends. This CDR3 comprises 13 residues.

This clone has only one observation. The chain is built from TRBV20-1 and TRBJ2-7; D gene uncertain. CDR3 size: 14 residues. CDR1 is DFQATT, CDR2 SNEGSKA, per germline (reference sequence). CDR3: CSWISSSPRVEQYF. DNA of the CDR3: TGCAGCTGGATCTCAAGCTCCCCTAGGGTTGAGCAGTACTTC.

There are a few counts of this clone. A much more abundant neighbour one base away suggests this may be a read error. The missing conserved phenylalanine or tryptophan at the end of this CDR3 makes a read error likely. Other DNA sequences in this sample translate to the same CDR3. The chain combines TRBV2 with TRBJ2-7; D possibly corresponds to TRBD2 (5 bases). This CDR3 region has 13 residues. Germline V gene data show CDR1 as SNHLY and CDR2 as FYNNEI. Trimming stripped 8 bases from V and 7 bases from J, with 18 bases between. CDR3 coding DNA: TGTGCCAGCCTGATCGAGGGTTTAGGGGAGCAGTACCTC. This sequence encodes CASLIEGLGEQYL.